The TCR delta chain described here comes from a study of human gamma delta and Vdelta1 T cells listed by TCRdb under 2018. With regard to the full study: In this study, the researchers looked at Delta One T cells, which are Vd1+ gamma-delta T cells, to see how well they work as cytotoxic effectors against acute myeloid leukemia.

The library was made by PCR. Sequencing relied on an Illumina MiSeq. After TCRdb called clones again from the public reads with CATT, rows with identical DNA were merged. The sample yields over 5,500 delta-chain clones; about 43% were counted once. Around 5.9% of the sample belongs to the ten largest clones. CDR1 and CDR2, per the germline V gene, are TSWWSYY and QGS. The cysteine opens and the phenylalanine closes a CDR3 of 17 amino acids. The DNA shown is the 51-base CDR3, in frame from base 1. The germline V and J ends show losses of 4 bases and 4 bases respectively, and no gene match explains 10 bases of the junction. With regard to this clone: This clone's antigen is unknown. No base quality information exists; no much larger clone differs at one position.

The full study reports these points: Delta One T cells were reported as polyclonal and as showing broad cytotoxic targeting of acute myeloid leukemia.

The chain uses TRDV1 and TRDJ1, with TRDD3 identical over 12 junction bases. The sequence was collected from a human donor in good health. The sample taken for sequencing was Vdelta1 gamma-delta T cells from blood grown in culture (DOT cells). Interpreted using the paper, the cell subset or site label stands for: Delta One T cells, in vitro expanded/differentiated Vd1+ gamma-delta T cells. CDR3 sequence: CALGARTGGYSIDKLIF. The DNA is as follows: TGTGCTCTTGGGGCCCGTACTGGGGGATACTCGATCGATAAACTCATCTTT.